The present TCR beta chain was sequenced within a study of T-cell memory formation after mild COVID-19. Study outcomes and limitations: Second-wave clones peaking on day 37 lacked confirmed SARS-CoV-2 specificity.

This clonotype has only a few counts. Its antigen is not identified. TCRdb processed the 5' RACE reads anew with MiXCR; each CDR3 protein has one entry. Altogether roughly 160,000 distinct CDR3 sequences are present, 10% to 15% being singletons, with the ten largest covering approximately 3.3%. The source material was PBMCs or a T cell subset sorted from them (not recorded which). The source is a young man who had mild COVID-19 (a few samples of this study predate the infection). Cell type and time point are not known.

In nucleotides, the CDR3 is TGTGCCAGTAGGGGACAGTCTAGCAATCAGCCCCAGCATTTT. Protein: CASRGQSSNQPQHF. The chain employs TRBV19 and TRBJ1-5, with TRBD1 identical over 7 bases. The germline gives CDR1 LNHDA, CDR2 SQIVND (reference sequence). Trimming took 6 bases from V and 0 from J; bases not matched to a gene: 2. This CDR3 is built from 14 residues.